The clone carrying this T cell receptor (beta chain) has a single count. This sample was included in a study of T cell changes during pregnancy in multiple sclerosis. Clones were read by immunoSEQ multiplex PCR, and TCRdb kept only the in-frame ones, dropping some. The profile shows around 100,000 clones, around 92% of them singletons. The sequencing used peripheral blood, collected after pregnancy. This receptor was identified in a female donor with multiple sclerosis, enrolled in a pregnancy study.

The CDR3 DNA sequence: TGCGCCAGCAGTGTAGCGGAGACCCAGTACTTC. The encoded protein is CASSVAETQYF. This chain joins TRBV10-2 and TRBJ2-5; D is perhaps TRBD2 (5 bases). The length of the CDR3 is 11 residues. The germline gives CDR1 WSHSY, CDR2 SAAADI. With 4 bases removed from V and 5 bases from J, the gap between germline ends came to 5 bases.